This T cell receptor (beta chain) was found in a study of PD-L1 blockade in urothelial cancer. The time point denotes: pretreatment peripheral blood. Comments on this clone: Its antigen remains unknown.

Produced via immunoSEQ multiplex PCR; TCRdb's table is partial and in-frame only. This sample has about 95,000 clones; around 90% occur once, and the top ten carry about 2%. This CDR3 has 13 amino acids. V gave up 3 bases and J gave up 1 base; unmatched junction bases: 3. CDR1 is SQVTM, CDR2 ANQGSEA, per germline. Whole-study results and caveats: Pretreatment blood TCR clonality under the median forecast improved survival.

The material was PBMCs, obtained around atezolizumab (anti-PD-L1) treatment. This receptor was obtained from a man in his sixties with urothelial cancer. The chain carries TRBV29-1 and TRBJ2-7, with 7 bases fitting TRBD1. The CDR3 here is CSVDRQGSYEQYF. The CDR3 bases are TGCAGCGTTGATAGACAGGGTTCCTACGAGCAGTACTTC.